The TCR beta chain described here comes from a study of blood T cell repertoires in COVID-19. The CDR3 is 15 amino acids. Germline V CDR1 and CDR2: MNHEY, SMNVEV (reference sequence). The V gene lost 3 bases and the J gene lost 0 bases, with 6 bases spanning the gap. Sequenced by immunoSEQ multiplex PCR; TCRdb stores in-frame clones only, minus some. The data hold roughly 80,000 clones, with 78% observed a single time. Input material: peripheral blood. V usage is TRBV27 and J usage is TRBJ1-6, with D unclear. The receptor's source is a human donor in a cohort sampled during active COVID-19. The DNA of the CDR3 is TGTGCCAGCAGTTTCGGGAGCTCCTATAATTCACCCCTCCACTTT. Its protein product is CASSFGSSYNSPLHF.